These T cell receptor beta chains were read from a single sample in a study of PD-1 blockade in classical Hodgkin lymphoma. Clones were sequenced by immunoSEQ multiplex PCR, and TCRdb holds only the in-frame ones, with some missing. The profile shows about 20,000 clones, about nine tenths of them singletons. The sample taken for sequencing was peripheral blood mononuclear cells (PBMCs). The source of these receptors is a human donor with classical Hodgkin lymphoma. The CDR3 runs from the conserved cysteine through the conserved F or W. D genes are given only for firm matches. The size of a clone is reported for some rows only, either as once, few or many, or as a class for expanded clones.

V	D	size	J	CDR3	DNA
TRBV5-1	TRBD1	once	TRBJ1-1	CASSIQTGNTEAFF	TGCGCCAGCAGCATCCAGACAGGGAATACTGAAGCTTTCTTT
TRBV5-5	NA	NA	TRBJ2-7	CASSLDKARVDEQYF	TGTGCCAGCAGCTTGGATAAGGCCAGGGTGGACGAGCAGTACTTC
TRBV10-3	NA	NA	TRBJ1-1	CAIRGGAGRNTEAFF	TGTGCCATCAGGGGGGGGGCCGGACGGAACACTGAAGCTTTCTTT
TRBV10-1	NA	once	TRBJ2-3	CASSGGLASDTQYF	TGCGCCAGCAGTGGGGGGCTAGCGTCAGATACGCAGTATTTT
TRBV16	NA	NA	TRBJ2-3	CASSRSVTDTQYF	TGTGCCAGCAGCCGCTCAGTCACAGATACGCAGTATTTT
TRBV11-3	NA	NA	TRBJ2-1	CASAIGESEQFF	TGTGCCAGCGCTATCGGGGAATCTGAGCAGTTCTTC
TRBV4-1	NA	once	TRBJ1-1	CASSQVVIGDGTEAFF	TGCGCCAGCAGCCAAGTAGTGATAGGGGACGGCACTGAAGCTTTCTTT
TRBV7-8	TRBD1	NA	TRBJ2-7	CASSFDRGIYEQYF	TGTGCCAGCAGCTTCGACAGGGGCATCTACGAGCAGTACTTC
TRBV30	NA	NA	TRBJ1-5	CAWRGGDQPQHF	TGTGCCTGGAGGGGGGGCGATCAGCCCCAGCATTTT
TRBV11-3	TRBD2	NA	TRBJ2-1	CASSVGTSGTYNEQFF	TGTGCCAGCAGCGTAGGGACTAGCGGAACCTACAATGAGCAGTTCTTC
TRBV6-5	TRBD1	once	TRBJ2-7	CASSYRQGHEQYF	TGTGCCAGCAGTTACCGACAGGGACACGAGCAGTACTTC
TRBV25-1	TRBD1	NA	TRBJ1-4	CASSDPGTANEKLFF	TGTGCCAGCAGTGACCCTGGGACAGCGAATGAAAAACTGTTTTTT
TRBV7-2	NA	NA	TRBJ1-3	CASSSGLGGQAGNTIYF	TGTGCCAGCAGCTCCGGCCTGGGGGGGCAGGCTGGAAACACCATATATTTT
TRBV4-1	NA	NA	TRBJ2-7	CASSQVFGYEQYF	TGCGCCAGCAGCCAAGTGTTTGGCTACGAGCAGTACTTC
TRBV25-1	TRBD1	NA	TRBJ1-4	CASARRTGEDEKLFF	TGTGCCAGCGCCCGCCGGACAGGGGAAGATGAAAAACTGTTTTTT
TRBV5-1	TRBD1	NA	TRBJ2-7	CASSGTPGQGMWEQYF	TGCGCCAGCAGCGGAACCCCGGGACAGGGGATGTGGGAGCAGTACTTC
TRBV10-3	NA	NA	TRBJ2-7	CAISEPSGVTYEQYF	TGTGCCATCAGTGAGCCCTCAGGAGTCACCTACGAGCAGTACTTC
TRBV18	NA	once	TRBJ2-5	CASSLQETQYF	TGTGCCAGCTCACTCCAAGAGACCCAGTACTTC
TRBV25-1	TRBD1	NA	TRBJ1-5	CASSADRGKNQPQHF	TGTGCCAGCAGTGCCGACAGGGGGAAGAATCAGCCCCAGCATTTT
TRBV6-5	NA	NA	TRBJ1-1	CASSYRAAGMNTEAFF	TGTGCCAGCAGTTACCGGGCGGCGGGGATGAACACTGAAGCTTTCTTT
TRBV18	NA	NA	TRBJ1-2	CASSPGEGSGYTF	TGTGCCAGCTCACCAGGTGAGGGAAGCGGCTACACCTTC
TRBV30	NA	NA	TRBJ2-7	CAWNRGRSSYEQYF	TGTGCCTGGAATCGGGGGCGGAGCTCCTACGAGCAGTACTTC
TRBV4-2	TRBD1	NA	TRBJ2-4	CASSRGQGGSNIQYF	TGTGCCAGCAGCCGGGGACAGGGTGGATCGAACATTCAGTACTTC
TRBV19	TRBD2	NA	TRBJ2-1	CASSKGTSGRALNEQFF	TGTGCCAGTAGTAAAGGGACTAGCGGGAGGGCCCTCAATGAGCAGTTCTTC
TRBV5-4	NA	NA	TRBJ2-7	CASSLWEVSYEQYF	TGTGCCAGCAGCTTGTGGGAGGTTTCCTACGAGCAGTACTTC
TRBV12-2	NA	NA	TRBJ2-1	CASRLAQGDGEQFF	TGTGCAAGTCGCTTAGCGCAAGGGGACGGTGAGCAGTTCTTC
TRBV6-4	NA	few	TRBJ2-6	CASSDSGGTGANVLTF	TGTGCCAGCAGTGACTCGGGGGGTACTGGGGCCAACGTCCTGACTTTC
TRBV2	NA	NA	TRBJ1-5	CASRSGTPNQPQHF	TGTGCCAGCAGGTCCGGGACACCTAATCAGCCCCAGCATTTT
TRBV19	NA	NA	TRBJ1-3	CASSPSGFSGNTIYF	TGTGCCAGTAGTCCCTCGGGTTTTTCTGGAAACACCATATATTTT
TRBV6-5	NA	NA	TRBJ2-1	CASSSTNNEQFF	TGTGCCAGCAGTTCCACTAACAATGAGCAGTTCTTC
TRBV18	NA	NA	TRBJ1-2	CASSPPRGPANYGYTF	TGTGCCAGCTCACCACCTCGGGGACCAGCTAACTATGGCTACACCTTC
TRBV28	NA	NA	TRBJ2-3	CASSAVAGRGTDTQYF	TGTGCCAGCAGTGCCGTCGCCGGCAGGGGCACAGATACGCAGTATTTT
TRBV28	TRBD1	NA	TRBJ2-7	CASLGQDLYEQYF	TGTGCCAGCCTGGGACAGGACCTCTACGAGCAGTACTTC
TRBV25-1	TRBD1	NA	TRBJ1-4	CASSGLEGTVNEKLFF	TGTGCCAGCAGTGGGTTGGAGGGGACAGTCAATGAAAAACTGTTTTTT
TRBV27	TRBD2	NA	TRBJ2-7	CASSLGASGTYEQYF	TGTGCCAGCAGTTTAGGTGCTAGCGGGACCTACGAGCAGTACTTC
TRBV30	TRBD2	NA	TRBJ2-2	CAWTRLAGDTGELFF	TGTGCCTGGACCCGACTAGCGGGTGACACCGGGGAGCTGTTTTTT
TRBV5-4	NA	NA	TRBJ2-5	CASSLPGKETQYF	TGTGCCAGCAGCTTGCCGGGAAAAGAGACCCAGTACTTC